The 11 T cell receptor beta chains listed next were all sequenced from one sample in a study of blood T cell repertoires in COVID-19. Sequenced by immunoSEQ multiplex PCR; TCRdb stores in-frame clones only, minus some. The sample has about 230,000 clones; 80% to 90% are singletons. Input material: peripheral blood. Every receptor here comes from a man aged 35 to 55 who had recovered from COVID-19.

The rearrangement links TRBV5-6 to TRBJ2-1, with D uncertain. In germline, CDR1 is SGHDT, CDR2 YYEEEE. The CDR3 loop spans 14 amino acids. Trimming removed 6 bases at V and 9 bases at J, with 19 bases between. The CDR3 loop reads CASIRVGVNGEQFF. The CDR3 DNA is TGTGCCAGCATCCGAGTCGGTGTGAATGGTGAGCAGTTCTTC. Looking up the rest from reference TRBV5-6 and TRBJ2-1 gives the full variable domain: DAGVTQSPTHLIKTRGQQVTLRCSPKSGHDTVSWYQQALGQGPQFIFQYYEEEERQRGNFPDRFSGHQFPNYSSELNVNALLLGDSALYLCASIRVGVNGEQFFGPGTRLTVL.

The genes are TRBV6-2 or TRBV6-3 and TRBJ1-1, with TRBD1 identical over 7 bases. The CDR3 totals 12 residues. The germline V gene has CDR1 MNHEY and CDR2 SVGEGT. The junction had 4 bases not matched to a gene; V was cut back by 5 bases and J by 7 bases. The CDR3 coding sequence is TGTGCCAGCAGTCCCCGGGACAGTGAAGCTTTCTTT. Translation gives CASSPRDSEAFF.

This clone was observed many times. The V gene is TRBV2, the J gene TRBJ1-1; D possibly corresponds to TRBD1 (5 bases). V lost 6 bases and J 6 bases, leaving 17 bases between the germline ends. CDR1 and CDR2 (germline): SNHLY, FYNNEI. The CDR3 contains 14 residues. The CDR3 loop is CASRSRGANPEAFF. DNA for the CDR3: TGTGCCAGCAGGAGCCGCGGGGCAAACCCTGAAGCTTTCTTT.

The gene calls are TRBV18 and TRBJ1-2; 7 bases line up with TRBD1. J was trimmed by 3 bases and V by 6 bases; bases with no gene match: 7. Germline loops: CDR1 KGHSH, CDR2 LQKENI. The CDR3 consists of 14 residues. CDR3 residues: CASSVTGRDYGYTF. DNA of the CDR3: TGTGCCAGCTCTGTGACAGGGCGCGACTATGGCTACACCTTC. Full variable domain (missing parts from reference TRBV18 and TRBJ1-2): NAGVMQNPRHLVRRRGQEARLRCSPMKGHSHVYWYRQLPEEGLKFMVYLQKENIIDESGMPKERFSAEFPKEGPSILRIQQVVRGDSAAYFCASSVTGRDYGYTFGSGTRLTVV.

This sequence joins TRBV30 and TRBJ2-3; maybe TRBD1 (5 bases). The ends were cut back, 2 bases at V and 6 bases at J, with 21 bases in the middle. Germline CDR1 reads GTSNPN; CDR2 reads SVGIG (reference sequence). The CDR3 is made up of 16 amino acids. This CDR3 is CAWSPQVRVLSDTQYF. The CDR3 bases are TGTGCCTGGAGTCCACAGGTTAGGGTCCTCAGCGATACGCAGTATTTT.

This clone appeared many times. This chain connects TRBV27 to TRBJ2-5, with TRBD1 as a possible D gene (7 bases). This CDR3 has 18 residues. Trimming stripped 5 bases from V and 5 bases from J, with 27 bases between. Looked up from germline, CDR1 is MNHEY and CDR2 is SMNVEV (reference sequence). The CDR3 loop is CASSTYLQGGPGRETQYF. The CDR3 nucleotides read TGTGCCAGCAGTACCTACCTTCAGGGGGGCCCAGGGAGGGAGACCCAGTACTTC.

Details on this clone: This sample includes further DNA sequences coding for the same CDR3. The V call is TRBV5-1, the J call TRBJ2-7; 13 bases are a match to TRBD2. After removal of 0 bases from V and 4 bases from J, the junction contained 1 base not matched to a gene. The CDR3 is 15 amino acids. Germline V gene sequence: CDR1 SGHRS, CDR2 YFSETQ. In DNA form, the CDR3 reads TGCGCCAGCAGCTTGGGGACTAGCGGGAGATACGAGCAGTACTTC. Protein: CASSLGTSGRYEQYF.

Only a few counts were recorded for this clone. This chain's CDR3 is CATSSGQDPSTDTQYF. The CDR3 bases are TGTGCCACCAGCAGCGGACAGGACCCGAGCACAGATACGCAGTATTTT. V gene TRBV15 combines with J gene TRBJ2-3; 7 nucleotides line up with TRBD1. V lost 3 bases, J lost 0 bases, and 6 bases stayed unmatched. CDR1 and CDR2 from the germline V gene are LNHNV and YYDKDF (reference sequence). CDR3 length: 16 residues. The variable domain in full, completed from reference TRBV15 and TRBJ2-3, reads DAMVIQNPRYQVTQFGKPVTLSCSQTLNHNVMYWYQQKSSQAPKLLFHYYDKDFNNEADTPDNFQSRRPNTSFCFLDIRSPGLGDTAMYLCATSSGQDPSTDTQYFGPGTRLTVL.

This clone was detected once. The V call is TRBV6-5, the J call TRBJ1-1, with 10 bases lining up with TRBD1. V lost 6 bases, J lost 6 bases, and 10 bases stayed unmatched. CDR1 and CDR2 from the germline V gene are MNHEY and SVGAGI. This CDR3 is built from 15 residues. CDR3 DNA: TGTGCCAGCAGCTACGAGACAGGGGGCGCGCCTGAAGCTTTCTTT. Its translation: CASSYETGGAPEAFF.

The V call is TRBV12-3 or TRBV12-4, the J call TRBJ2-1; weak D call: TRBD1 (5 bases). Trimming shortened V by 7 bases and J by 7 bases, and 8 bases separated the two germline ends. This CDR3 is 11 amino acids long. As DNA, the CDR3 is TGTGCCAGCACCCCAGGGAATGAGCAGTTCTTC. Its translation is CASTPGNEQFF.

V is TRBV12-3 or TRBV12-4 and J is TRBJ2-5, with D perhaps TRBD2 (6 bases). V was shortened by 4 bases and J by 5 bases, with 11 bases between the two germline ends. CDR3 size: 13 residues. In DNA form, the CDR3 reads TGTGCCAGCAGTTATGGCGGGAAGGAGACCCAGTACTTC. It encodes CASSYGGKETQYF.